The clone carrying this TCR beta chain was detected a few times. TCRdb reprocessed the reads via MiXCR and lists one record per CDR3 protein. The data hold 310,000 or so distinct CDR3 sequences, with over 20% observed a single time. The CDR3 covers 13 residues. Trimming pared 1 base from V and 4 bases from J, leaving 11 bases between. Germline CDR1 SQVTM, CDR2 ANQGSEA. This record belongs to a study of T cell repertoires in cytomegalovirus infection. Overall study context: From public TCR beta signatures came an indication of both CMV infection and matching HLA type.

Input material: PBMCs. The chain recombines TRBV29-1 with TRBJ2-7, with D possibly being TRBD1 or TRBD2 (5 bases each). The receptor was isolated from a human donor in good health (CMV status not recorded). Some clones in this sample may be carry-over from other donors' samples. This chain's CDR3 is CSVEAGPLYEQYF. DNA of the CDR3: TGCAGCGTTGAAGCGGGACCCCTGTACGAGCAGTACTTC.